This T cell receptor (beta chain) stems from a study of T cell responses to AZD1222 COVID-19 vaccine. The CDR3 contains 13 residues. V shed 6 bases and J shed 7 bases, with 15 bases lying between them. Looked up from germline, CDR1 is LNHDA and CDR2 is SQIVND (reference sequence). Libraries were prepared by immunoSEQ multiplex PCR; TCRdb keeps only in-frame clonotypes and omits some of them. The sample includes over 15,000 clones, 65% to 80% of them seen just once. General study points: Spike-specific TCR depth and breadth grew after two AZD1222 doses. The study identified only five to seven AZD1222 recipients as seropositive at baseline. A reported finding is that nearly half of spike-specific TCRs target unmutated variant regions. The sample set comprised mostly white British donors with more females, and clonal diversity was possibly underestimated.

A note on this clone: Its target is not known.

Material: peripheral blood, obtained 28 days after the second AZD1222 dose. This sequence was found in an adult who received the AZD1222 COVID-19 vaccine. This chain connects TRBV19 to TRBJ1-2, with D perhaps TRBD1 (5 bases). The CDR3: CASSPRGQLGYTF. CDR3 DNA sequence: TGTGCCAGTAGCCCAAGAGGACAACTTGGCTACACCTTC.